A single T cell receptor (beta chain) is shown here with its context. Germline assignment: CDR1 MNHEY and CDR2 SVGAGI. This CDR3 has 15 amino acids. Trimming left V 1 base short and J 0 bases short, with 9 bases between. The source of the sample is a study of control samples from healthy donors and cancer patients. Measured with immunoSEQ multiplex PCR; TCRdb has only the in-frame clones, and not every one. The data show about 120,000 clones, approximately 90% seen once. The chain combines TRBV6-5 with TRBJ1-1; tentatively, D is TRBD1 (5 bases). This TCR came from a woman between 65 and 79 years old in good health. What was sequenced was blood. CDR3 region: CASSYWGTMNTEAFF. CDR3 nucleotides: TGTGCCAGCAGTTACTGGGGGACGATGAACACTGAAGCTTTCTTT.